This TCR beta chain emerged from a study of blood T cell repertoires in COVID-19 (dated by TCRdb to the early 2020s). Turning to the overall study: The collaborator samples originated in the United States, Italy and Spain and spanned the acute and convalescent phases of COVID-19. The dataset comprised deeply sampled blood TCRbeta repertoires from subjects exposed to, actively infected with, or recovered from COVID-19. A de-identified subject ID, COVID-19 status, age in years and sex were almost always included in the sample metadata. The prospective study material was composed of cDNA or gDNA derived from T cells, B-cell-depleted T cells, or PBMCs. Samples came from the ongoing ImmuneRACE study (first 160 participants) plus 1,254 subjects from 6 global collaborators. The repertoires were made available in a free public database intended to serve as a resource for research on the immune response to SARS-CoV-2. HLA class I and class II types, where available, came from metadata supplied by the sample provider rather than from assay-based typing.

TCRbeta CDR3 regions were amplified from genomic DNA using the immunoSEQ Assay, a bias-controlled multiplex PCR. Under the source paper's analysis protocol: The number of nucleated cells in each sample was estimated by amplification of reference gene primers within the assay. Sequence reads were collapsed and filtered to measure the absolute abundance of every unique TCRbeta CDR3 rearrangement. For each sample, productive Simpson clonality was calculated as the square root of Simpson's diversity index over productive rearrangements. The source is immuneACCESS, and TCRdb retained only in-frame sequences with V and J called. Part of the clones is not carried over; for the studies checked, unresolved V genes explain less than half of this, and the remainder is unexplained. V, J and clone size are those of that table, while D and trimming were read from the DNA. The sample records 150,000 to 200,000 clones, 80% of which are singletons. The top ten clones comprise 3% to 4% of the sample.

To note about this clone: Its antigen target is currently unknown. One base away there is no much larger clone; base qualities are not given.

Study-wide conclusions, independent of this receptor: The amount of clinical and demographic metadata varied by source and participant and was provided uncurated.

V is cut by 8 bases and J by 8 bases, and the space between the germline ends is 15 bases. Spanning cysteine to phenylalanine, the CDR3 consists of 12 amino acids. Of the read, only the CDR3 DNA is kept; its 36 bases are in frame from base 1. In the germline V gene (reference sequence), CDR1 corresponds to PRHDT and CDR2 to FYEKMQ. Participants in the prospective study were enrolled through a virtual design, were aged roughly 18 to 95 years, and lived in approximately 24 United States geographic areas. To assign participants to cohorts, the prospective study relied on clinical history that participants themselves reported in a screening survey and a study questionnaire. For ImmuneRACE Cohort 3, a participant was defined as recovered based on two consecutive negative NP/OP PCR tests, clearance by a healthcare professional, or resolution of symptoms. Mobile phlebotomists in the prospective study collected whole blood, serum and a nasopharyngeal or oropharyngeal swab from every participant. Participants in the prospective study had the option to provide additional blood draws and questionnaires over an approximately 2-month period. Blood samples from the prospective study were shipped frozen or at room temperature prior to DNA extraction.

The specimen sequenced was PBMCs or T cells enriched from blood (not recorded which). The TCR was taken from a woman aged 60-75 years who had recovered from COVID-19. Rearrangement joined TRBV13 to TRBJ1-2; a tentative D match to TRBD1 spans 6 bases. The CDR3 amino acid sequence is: CASQQGYGGYTF. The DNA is TGTGCCAGCCAACAGGGATATGGCGGCTACACCTTC.